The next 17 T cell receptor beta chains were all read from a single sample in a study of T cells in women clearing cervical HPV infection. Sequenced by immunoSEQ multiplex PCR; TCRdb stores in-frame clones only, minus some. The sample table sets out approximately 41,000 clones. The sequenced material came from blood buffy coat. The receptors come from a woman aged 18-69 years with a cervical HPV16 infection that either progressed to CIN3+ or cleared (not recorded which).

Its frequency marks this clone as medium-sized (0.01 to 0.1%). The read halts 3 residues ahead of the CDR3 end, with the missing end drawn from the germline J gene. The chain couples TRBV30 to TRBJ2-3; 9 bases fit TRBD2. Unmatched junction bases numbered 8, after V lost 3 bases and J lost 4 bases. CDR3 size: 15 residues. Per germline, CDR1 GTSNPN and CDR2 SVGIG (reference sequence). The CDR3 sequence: CAWSRSGGKADTQYF. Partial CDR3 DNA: TGTGCCTGGAGCCGAAGCGGGGGGAAGGCAGATACG. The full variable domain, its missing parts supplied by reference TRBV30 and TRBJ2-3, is SQTIHQWPATLVQPVGSPLSLECTVEGTSNPNLYWYRQAAGRGLQLLFYSVGIGQISSEVPQNLSASRPQDRQFILSSKKLLLSDSGFYLCAWSRSGGKADTQYFGPGTRLTVL.

CDR3 DNA (partial): TGTGCCAGCAGTTTTGACCAGGGTAGCCCTGAA. This encodes CASSFDQGSPE. The entire CDR3 sequence reads CASSFDQGSPEAFF. The V and J genes are TRBV28 and TRBJ1-1, with D perhaps TRBD1 (5 bases). The read ends 3 residues early relative to the CDR3; the germline J gene fills the gap. This CDR3 has 14 residues. Trimming cost V 3 bases and J 6 bases, with 14 bases left between them. The germline gives CDR1 MDHEN, CDR2 SYDVKM. Full variable domain (outside the CDR3, taken from reference TRBV28 and TRBJ1-1): DVKVTQSSRYLVKRTGEKVFLECVQDMDHENMFWYRQDPGLGLRLIYFSYDVKMKEKGDIPEGYSVSREKKERFSLILESASTNQTSMYLCASSFDQGSPEAFFGQGTRLTVV.

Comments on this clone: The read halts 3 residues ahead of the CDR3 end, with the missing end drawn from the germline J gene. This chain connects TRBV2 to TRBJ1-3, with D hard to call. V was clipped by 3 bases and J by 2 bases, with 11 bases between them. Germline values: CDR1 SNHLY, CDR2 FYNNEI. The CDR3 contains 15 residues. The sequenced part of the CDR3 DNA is TGTGCCAGCAGTGACGGGCCGGGGACTGGAAACACC. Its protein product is CASSDGPGTGNT. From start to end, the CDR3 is CASSDGPGTGNTIYF.

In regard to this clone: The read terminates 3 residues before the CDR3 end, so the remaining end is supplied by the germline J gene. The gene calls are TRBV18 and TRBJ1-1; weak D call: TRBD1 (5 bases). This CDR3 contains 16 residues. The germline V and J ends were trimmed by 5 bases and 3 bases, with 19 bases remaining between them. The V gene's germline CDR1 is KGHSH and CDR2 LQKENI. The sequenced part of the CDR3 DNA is TGTGCCAGCTCAACCGGCAACCTCGGGGGGGACACTGAA. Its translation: CASSTGNLGGDTE. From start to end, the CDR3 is CASSTGNLGGDTEAFF.

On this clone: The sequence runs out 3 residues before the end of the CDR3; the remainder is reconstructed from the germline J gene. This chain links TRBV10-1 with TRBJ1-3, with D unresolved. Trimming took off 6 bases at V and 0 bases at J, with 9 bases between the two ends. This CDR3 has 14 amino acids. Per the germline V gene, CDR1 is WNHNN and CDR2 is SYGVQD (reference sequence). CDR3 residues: CASSPGDSGNTIYF. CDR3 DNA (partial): TGCGCCAGCAGCCCCGGTGACTCTGGAAACACC.

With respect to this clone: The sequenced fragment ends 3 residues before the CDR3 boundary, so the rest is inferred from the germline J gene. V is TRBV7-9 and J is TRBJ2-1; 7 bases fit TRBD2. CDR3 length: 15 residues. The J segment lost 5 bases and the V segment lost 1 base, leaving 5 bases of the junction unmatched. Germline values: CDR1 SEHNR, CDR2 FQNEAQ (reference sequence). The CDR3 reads CASSLELAADNEQFF. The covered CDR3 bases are TGTGCCAGCAGCTTAGAGCTAGCGGCAGACAATGAG.

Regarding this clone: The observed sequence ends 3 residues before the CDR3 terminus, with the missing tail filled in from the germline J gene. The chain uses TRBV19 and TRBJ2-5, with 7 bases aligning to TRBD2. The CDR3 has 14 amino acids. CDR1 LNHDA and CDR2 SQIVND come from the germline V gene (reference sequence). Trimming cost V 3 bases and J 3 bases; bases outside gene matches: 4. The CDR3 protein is CASSIRAGEETQYF. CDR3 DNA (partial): TGTGCCAGTAGTATTAGGGCGGGGGAAGAGACC.

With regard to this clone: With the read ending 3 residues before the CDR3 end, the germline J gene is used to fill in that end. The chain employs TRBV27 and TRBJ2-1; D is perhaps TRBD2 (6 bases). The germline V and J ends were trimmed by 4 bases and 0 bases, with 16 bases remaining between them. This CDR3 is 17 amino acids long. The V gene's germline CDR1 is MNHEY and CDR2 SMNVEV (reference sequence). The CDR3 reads CASSSPLQGGSYNEQFF. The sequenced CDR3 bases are TGTGCCAGCAGTTCACCCTTGCAGGGAGGCTCCTACAATGAG.

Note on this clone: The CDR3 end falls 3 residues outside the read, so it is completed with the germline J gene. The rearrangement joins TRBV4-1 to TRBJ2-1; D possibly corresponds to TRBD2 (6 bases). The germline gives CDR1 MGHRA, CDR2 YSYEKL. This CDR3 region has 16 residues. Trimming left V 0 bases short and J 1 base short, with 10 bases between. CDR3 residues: CASSQEETSSYNEQFF. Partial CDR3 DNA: TGCGCCAGCAGCCAAGAGGAGACTAGTTCCTACAATGAG.

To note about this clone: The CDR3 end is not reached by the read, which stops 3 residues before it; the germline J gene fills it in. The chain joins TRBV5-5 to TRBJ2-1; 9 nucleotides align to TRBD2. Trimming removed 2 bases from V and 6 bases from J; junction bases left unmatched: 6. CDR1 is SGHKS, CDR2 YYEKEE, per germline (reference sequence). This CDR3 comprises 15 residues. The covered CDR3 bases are TGTGCCAGCAGCTTTGGCGGGGGGGCTTCCAATGAG. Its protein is CASSFGGGASNE. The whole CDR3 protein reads CASSFGGGASNEQFF.

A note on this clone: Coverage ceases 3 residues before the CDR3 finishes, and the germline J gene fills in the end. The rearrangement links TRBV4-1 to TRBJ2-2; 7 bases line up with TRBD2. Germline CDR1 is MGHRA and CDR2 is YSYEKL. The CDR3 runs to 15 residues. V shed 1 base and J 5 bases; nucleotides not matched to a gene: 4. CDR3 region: CASSQGGRGTGELFF. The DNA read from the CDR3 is TGCGCCAGCAGCCAAGGCGGGAGAGGTACCGGGGAG.

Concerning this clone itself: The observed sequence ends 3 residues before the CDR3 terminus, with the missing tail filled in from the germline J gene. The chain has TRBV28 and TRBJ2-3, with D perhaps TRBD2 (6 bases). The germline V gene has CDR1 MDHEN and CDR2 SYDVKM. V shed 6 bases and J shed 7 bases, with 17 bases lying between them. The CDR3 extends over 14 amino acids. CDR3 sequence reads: CASRPSANGNTQYF. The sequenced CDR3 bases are TGTGCCAGCAGACCTAGCGCCAATGGAAATACG.

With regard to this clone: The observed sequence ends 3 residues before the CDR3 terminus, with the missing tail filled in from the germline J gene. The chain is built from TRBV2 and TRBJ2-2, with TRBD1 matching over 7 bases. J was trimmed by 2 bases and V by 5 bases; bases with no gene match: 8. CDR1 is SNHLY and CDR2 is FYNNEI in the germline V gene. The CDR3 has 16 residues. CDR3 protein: CASSLTGTDNTGELFF. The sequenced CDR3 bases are TGTGCCAGCAGTCTTACCGGGACAGATAACACCGGGGAG.

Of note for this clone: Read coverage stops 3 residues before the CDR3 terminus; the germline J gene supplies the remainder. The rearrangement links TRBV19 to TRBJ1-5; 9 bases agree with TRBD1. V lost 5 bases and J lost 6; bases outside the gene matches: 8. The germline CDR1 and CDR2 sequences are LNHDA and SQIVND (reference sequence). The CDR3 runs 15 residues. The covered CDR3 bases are TGTGCCAGTAGTTCCATCGACAGGGGGGGTCAGCCC. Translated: CASSSIDRGGQP. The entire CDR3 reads CASSSIDRGGQPQHF.

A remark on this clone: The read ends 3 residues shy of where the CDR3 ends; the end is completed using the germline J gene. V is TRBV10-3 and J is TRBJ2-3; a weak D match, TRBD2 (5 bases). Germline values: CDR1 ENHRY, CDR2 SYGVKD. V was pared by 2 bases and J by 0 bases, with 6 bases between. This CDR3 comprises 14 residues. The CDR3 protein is CAISEASSTDTQYF. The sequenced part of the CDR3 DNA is TGTGCCATCAGTGAGGCTAGCAGCACAGATACG.

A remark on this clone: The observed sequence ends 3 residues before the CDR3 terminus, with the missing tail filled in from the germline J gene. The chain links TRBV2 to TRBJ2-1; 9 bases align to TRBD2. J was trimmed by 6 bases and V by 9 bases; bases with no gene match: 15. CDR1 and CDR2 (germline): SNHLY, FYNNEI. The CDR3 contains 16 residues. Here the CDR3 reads CASTIGIAGVGNEQFF. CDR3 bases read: TGTGCCAGTACCATAGGAATAGCGGGGGTAGGCAATGAG.

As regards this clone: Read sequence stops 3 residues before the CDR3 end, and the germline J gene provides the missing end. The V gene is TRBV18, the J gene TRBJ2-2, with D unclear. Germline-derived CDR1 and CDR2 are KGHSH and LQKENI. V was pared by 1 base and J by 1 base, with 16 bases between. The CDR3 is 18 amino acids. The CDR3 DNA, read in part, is TGTGCCAGCTCACCACGCTTTTCTTTAGCTGTGAACACCGGGGAG. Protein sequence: CASSPRFSLAVNTGE. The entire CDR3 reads CASSPRFSLAVNTGELFF.